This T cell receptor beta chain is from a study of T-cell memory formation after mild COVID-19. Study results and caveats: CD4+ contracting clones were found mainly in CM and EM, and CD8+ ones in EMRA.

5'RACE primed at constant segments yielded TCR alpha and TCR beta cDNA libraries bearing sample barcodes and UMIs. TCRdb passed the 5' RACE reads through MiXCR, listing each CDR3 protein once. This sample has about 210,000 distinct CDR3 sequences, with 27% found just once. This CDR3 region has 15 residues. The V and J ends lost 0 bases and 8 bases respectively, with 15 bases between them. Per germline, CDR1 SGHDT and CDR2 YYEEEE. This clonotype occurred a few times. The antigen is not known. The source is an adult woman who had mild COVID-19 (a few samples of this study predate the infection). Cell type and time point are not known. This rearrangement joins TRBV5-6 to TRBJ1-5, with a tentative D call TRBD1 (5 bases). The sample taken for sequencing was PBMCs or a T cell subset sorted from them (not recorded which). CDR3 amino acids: CASSLDGAWGKPQHF. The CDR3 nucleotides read TGTGCCAGCAGCTTGGACGGGGCGTGGGGGAAGCCCCAGCATTTT.